The 10 T cell receptor beta chains given below trace back to one sample, sequenced in a study of blood T cell repertoires in COVID-19. Assay: immunoSEQ multiplex PCR; the TCRdb copy retains only in-frame clones and omits some. The profile shows 150,000 to 200,000 clones, 81% of them singletons. The source material was peripheral blood. The receptors come from a man in his 60s with active or convalescent COVID-19.

The V and J genes are TRBV9 and TRBJ2-1; D possibly corresponds to TRBD2 (5 bases). V was cut by 0 bases and J by 2 bases, with 9 bases left in between. The V gene's germline CDR1 is SGDLS and CDR2 YYNGEE. The CDR3 totals 15 residues. The DNA for the CDR3 is TGTGCCAGCAGCGTAGTAGACGGGGCCTACAATGAGCAGTTCTTC. Its translation: CASSVVDGAYNEQFF.

Turning to this clone: One end of the junction varies from germline; a read error may be responsible. This rearrangement joins TRBV12-3 or TRBV12-4 to TRBJ1-2; TRBD1 is a possible D gene (5 bases). This CDR3 contains 12 residues. CDR3 bases: TGTGCCAGCAGTACAGGCAACTATGGCTACATCTTC. It encodes CASSTGNYGYIF.

This clone was observed once. The chain employs TRBV4-2 and TRBJ2-1, with TRBD2 identical over 8 bases. Trimming removed 1 base from V and 0 bases from J; junction bases left unmatched: 2. The length of the CDR3 is 16 residues. Germline V CDR1 and CDR2: LGHNA, YNFKEQ. CDR3 sequence: CASSQAGTSSYNEQFF. Here the CDR3 DNA reads TGTGCCAGCAGCCAAGCCGGGACTAGCTCCTACAATGAGCAGTTCTTC.

This clone was seen a single time. The chain joins TRBV27 to TRBJ1-3; 12 nucleotides match TRBD1. The V gene end was trimmed by 1 base and the J gene end by 3 bases; junction bases not matched to a gene: 13. The germline CDR1 and CDR2 sequences are MNHEY and SMNVEV (reference sequence). This CDR3 spans 20 amino acids. The CDR3 nucleotides read TGTGCCAGCAGTTTATGGGTCTCGGGACAGGGGGCGCTGGGTGGAAACACCATATATTTT. Protein product: CASSLWVSGQGALGGNTIYF.

The V and J genes are TRBV19 and TRBJ1-1, with D uncertain. Per germline, CDR1 LNHDA and CDR2 SQIVND (reference sequence). Trimming shortened V by 5 bases and J by 5 bases, and 12 bases separated the two germline ends. The CDR3 spans 13 residues. The CDR3 loop is CASSAVGGTEAFF. CDR3 in DNA: TGTGCCAGTAGTGCCGTCGGCGGGACTGAAGCTTTCTTT.

The rearrangement links TRBV7-9 to TRBJ1-1, with D possibly matching TRBD1 (6 bases). The germline V gene encodes CDR1 SEHNR and CDR2 FQNEAQ (reference sequence). The CDR3 contains 13 residues. Trimming removed 2 bases from V and 7 bases from J, with 11 bases in between. The CDR3 sequence: CASSLQGFGEAFF. The CDR3 coding sequence is TGTGCCAGCAGCTTACAGGGGTTCGGTGAAGCTTTCTTT.

The chain combines TRBV2 with TRBJ2-2; D is ambiguous. Trimming took off 5 bases at V and 10 bases at J, with 14 bases between the two ends. CDR1 and CDR2 from the germline V gene are SNHLY and FYNNEI. The CDR3 has 13 residues. The CDR3 protein is CASSSLASEELFF. Written as DNA, the CDR3 is TGTGCCAGCAGTAGTTTGGCTAGTGAGGAGCTGTTTTTT. Drawing the rest from reference TRBV2 and TRBJ2-2, the complete variable domain is EPEVTQTPSHQVTQMGQEVILRCVPISNHLYFYWYRQILGQKVEFLVSFYNNEISEKSEIFDDQFSVERPDGSNFTLKIRSTKLEDSAMYFCASSSLASEELFFGEGSRLTVL.

This clone was recorded only once. This chain links TRBV6-5 with TRBJ1-5, with a possible D match to TRBD1 (6 bases). The V and J ends lost 7 bases and 3 bases respectively, with 10 bases between them. The CDR3 consists of 13 residues. Germline-derived CDR1 and CDR2 are MNHEY and SVGAGI. CDR3 protein: CASTGTNNQPQHF. The CDR3 bases are TGTGCCAGCACCGGGACAAACAATCAGCCCCAGCATTTT.

The chain combines TRBV20-1 with TRBJ2-5, with D unclear. Germline loops: CDR1 DFQATT, CDR2 SNEGSKA (reference sequence). This CDR3 spans 14 amino acids. V shed 3 bases and J shed 1 base, with 12 bases lying between them. The DNA of the CDR3 is TGCAGTGCTAGTAGTCCTACCACCCAAGAGACCCAGTACTTC. This gives the protein CSASSPTTQETQYF.

J is TRBJ1-5 and V is TRBV9, with TRBD1 matching over 9 bases. Germline lookup yields CDR1 SGDLS and CDR2 YYNGEE. This CDR3 spans 15 amino acids. J lost 2 bases, V lost 0 bases, and 0 bases had no gene match. Here the CDR3 DNA reads TGTGCCAGCAGCGTAGGGGACAGGGGCAATCAGCCCCAGCATTTT. It translates to CASSVGDRGNQPQHF.